This T cell receptor (beta chain) was identified in a study of persistence of HIV-infected CD4 T cells. The immunoSEQ assay was version 4, run in survey mode. The table came from immunoSEQ multiplex PCR; TCRdb's copy has only in-frame clones and leaves some out. Of some 30,000 clones listed, 82% are singletons. The CDR3 sequence is 13 residues long. V was trimmed by 7 bases and J by 2 bases, leaving 12 bases between them. Germline assignment: CDR1 SNHLY and CDR2 FYNNEI. Stimulation used around 10 ug/mL lysate from CMV-infected fibroblasts. Sorted nonresponding memory CD4+ T cells were CD40L-negative, CD69-negative, CD45RO-high. Before stimulation, PBMCs underwent CD8+ T cell depletion. Of note for this clone: The antigen is undetermined.

This clonotype originated in an adult woman with HIV who was CMV-seropositive. The chain couples TRBV2 to TRBJ2-7, with a possible D match to TRBD1 (6 bases). Source: CD4+ T cells sorted from PBMCs after roughly 20-hour stimulation, taken from a patient who received antiretroviral therapy. The CDR3 sequence is CASTRGGAYEQYF. CDR3 sequence (DNA): TGTGCCAGCACCAGAGGGGGAGCCTACGAGCAGTACTTC.